This T cell receptor beta chain is from a study of control samples from healthy donors and cancer patients (dated by TCRdb to the early 2020s). In the case of this clone: Its antigen target is currently unknown. Per-base qualities were not stored, and no clone one base away is much larger.

The CDR1 and CDR2 encoded by the germline V gene are SGHTA and FQGNSA. Its CDR3 holds 16 amino acids, cysteine through phenylalanine. Of the read, only the CDR3 DNA is kept; its 48 bases are in frame from base 1. V is pared back by 0 bases and J by 5 bases, with 13 bases lying between the germline termini. To prepare the library, the immunoSEQ multiplex PCR assay was applied. TCRdb mirrors the immuneACCESS table, restricted to in-frame sequences. Some clones are absent from its copies; in checked studies, under half trace to an unresolved V gene, and the reason for the others is unknown. Within this sample are about 35,000 clones, with around 83% of them counted one time only. The ten biggest clones cover about 1.6% of the sample.

What was sequenced was PBMCs. The TCR comes from a middle-aged woman with lung cancer. The sequence is built from TRBV7-2 and TRBJ1-4; D gene: possibly TRBD1, on 6 matching bases. Here the CDR3 is given as CASSLAAGATNEKLFF. The bases are TGTGCCAGCAGCTTAGCGGCGGGGGCGACGAATGAAAAACTGTTTTTT.